Listed here are 3 T cell receptor beta chains from one sample, sequenced in a study of cytomegalovirus exposure and HLA in healthy donors. Vbeta (60) and Jbeta (13) primers were used in the PCR. Some clones are missing from TCRdb's copy, which holds only in-frame ones; the method was immunoSEQ multiplex PCR. Here the sample spans around 280,000 clones, 70% to 90% being singletons. The sequenced material came from PBMCs. These TCRs come from a woman in her late teens or twenties in good health and CMV-seronegative.

The J gene is TRBJ1-6, the V gene TRBV27; 8 bases fit TRBD1. The CDR3 is 15 amino acids. In germline, CDR1 is MNHEY, CDR2 SMNVEV (reference sequence). The junction had 2 bases not matched to a gene; V was cut back by 0 bases and J by 7 bases. The DNA of the CDR3 is TGTGCCAGCAGTTTATCCCGACAGGGGAATTCACCCCTCCACTTT. It translates to CASSLSRQGNSPLHF.

The chain employs TRBV5-6 and TRBJ2-7; 9 nucleotides line up with TRBD1. With 0 bases clipped from V and 5 bases from J, the junction kept 3 bases outside the gene matches. Germline CDR1 SGHDT, CDR2 YYEEEE. The length of the CDR3 is 14 residues. The CDR3 coding sequence is TGTGCCAGCAGCTTGGGACAGGGGGACAACGAGCAGTACTTC. Encoded protein: CASSLGQGDNEQYF.

The CDR3 DNA sequence: TGTGCCAGCACTCGGCTAGCGGGGGGGTCTCAGTTCTTC. It translates to CASTRLAGGSQFF. V usage is TRBV2 and J usage is TRBJ2-1; 12 bases are shared with TRBD2. Germline loops: CDR1 SNHLY, CDR2 FYNNEI. The V gene end was trimmed by 7 bases and the J gene end by 13 bases; junction bases not matched to a gene: 8. This CDR3 comprises 13 residues.